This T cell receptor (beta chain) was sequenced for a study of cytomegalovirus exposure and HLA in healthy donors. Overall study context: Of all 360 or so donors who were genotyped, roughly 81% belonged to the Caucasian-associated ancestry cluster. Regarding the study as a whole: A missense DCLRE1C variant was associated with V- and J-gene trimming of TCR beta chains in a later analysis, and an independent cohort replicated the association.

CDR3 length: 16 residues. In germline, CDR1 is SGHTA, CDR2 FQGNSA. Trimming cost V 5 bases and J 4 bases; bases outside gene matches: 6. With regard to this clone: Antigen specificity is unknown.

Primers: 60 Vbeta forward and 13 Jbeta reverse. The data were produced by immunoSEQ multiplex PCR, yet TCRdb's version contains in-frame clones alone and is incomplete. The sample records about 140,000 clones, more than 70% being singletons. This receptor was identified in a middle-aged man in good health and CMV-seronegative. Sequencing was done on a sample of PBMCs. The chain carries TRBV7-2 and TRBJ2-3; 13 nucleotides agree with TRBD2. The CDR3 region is CASSRRLAGGADTQYF. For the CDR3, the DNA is TGTGCCAGCAGCCGCCGACTAGCGGGGGGTGCAGATACGCAGTATTTT. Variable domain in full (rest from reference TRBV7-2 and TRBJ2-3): GAGVSQSPSNKVTEKGKDVELRCDPISGHTALYWYRQSLGQGLEFLIYFQGNSAPDKSGLPSDRFSAERTGGSVSTLTIQRTQQEDSAVYLCASSRRLAGGADTQYFGPGTRLTVL.